The 3 T cell receptor beta chains given below trace back to one sample, sequenced in a study of cytomegalovirus exposure and HLA in healthy donors. The PCR contained 60 Vbeta and 13 Jbeta primers. Assay used: immunoSEQ multiplex PCR; TCRdb lists only in-frame clones, some missing. The sample contains some 160,000 clones, approximately 68% of which appear only once. The material sequenced was PBMCs. The origin of the receptors is a man between 35 and 55 years old in good health and CMV-seronegative.

The V and J genes are TRBV27 and TRBJ2-5; 7 bases match TRBD2. Unmatched junction bases numbered 10, after V lost 1 base and J lost 11 bases. The germline V gene encodes CDR1 MNHEY and CDR2 SMNVEV (reference sequence). There are 14 residues in the CDR3. CDR3 nucleotides: TGTGCCAGCAGTTTATTCCCGGGTGGGGGGGAGCAGTACTTC. This gives the protein CASSLFPGGGEQYF.

The rearrangement uses TRBV27 and TRBJ2-1; 15 bases are a match to TRBD2. The junction had 6 bases not matched to a gene; V was cut back by 2 bases and J by 4 bases. Germline CDR1 reads MNHEY; CDR2 reads SMNVEV (reference sequence). The CDR3 is 18 amino acids. This CDR3 is CASSLAGTSGGIYNEQFF. The DNA of the CDR3 is TGTGCCAGCAGTTTAGCAGGGACTAGCGGGGGGATTTACAATGAGCAGTTCTTC.

The chain combines TRBV4-1 with TRBJ2-5; D is ambiguous. This CDR3 is built from 12 residues. Between the trimmed V and J ends, which lost 5 bases and 5 bases, there was a span of 9 bases. Looked up from germline, CDR1 is MGHRA and CDR2 is YSYEKL. The CDR3, as DNA: TGCGCCAGCAGCTCCGCCGAGGAGACCCAGTACTTC. It is translated as CASSSAEETQYF.